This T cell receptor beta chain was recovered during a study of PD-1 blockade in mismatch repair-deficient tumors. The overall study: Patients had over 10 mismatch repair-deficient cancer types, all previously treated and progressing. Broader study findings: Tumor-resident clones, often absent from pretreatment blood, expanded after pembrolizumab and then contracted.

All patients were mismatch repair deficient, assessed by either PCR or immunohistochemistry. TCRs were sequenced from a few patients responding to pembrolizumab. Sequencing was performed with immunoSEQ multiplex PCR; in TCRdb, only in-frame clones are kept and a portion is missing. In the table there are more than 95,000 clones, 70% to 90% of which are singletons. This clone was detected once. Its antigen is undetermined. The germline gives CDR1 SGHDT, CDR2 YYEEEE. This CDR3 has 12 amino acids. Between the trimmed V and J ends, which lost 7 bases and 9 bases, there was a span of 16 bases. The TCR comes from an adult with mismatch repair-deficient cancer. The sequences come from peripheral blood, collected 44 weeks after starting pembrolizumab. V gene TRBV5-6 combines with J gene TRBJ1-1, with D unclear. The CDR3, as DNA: TGTGCCAGCCCGATGTCCGGGAAAAAAGCTTTCTTT. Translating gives CASPMSGKKAFF.